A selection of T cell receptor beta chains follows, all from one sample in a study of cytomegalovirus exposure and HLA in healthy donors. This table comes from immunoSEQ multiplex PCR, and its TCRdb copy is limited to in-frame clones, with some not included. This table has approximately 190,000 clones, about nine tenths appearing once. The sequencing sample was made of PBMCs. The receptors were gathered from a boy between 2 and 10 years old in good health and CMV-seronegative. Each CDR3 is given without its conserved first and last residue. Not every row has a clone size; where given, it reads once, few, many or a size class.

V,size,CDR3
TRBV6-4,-,ASSKEGSSGDTQY
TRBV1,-,TSLGEGDQFSEQY
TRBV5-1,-,ASSLDYYEQY
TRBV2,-,ASSNYEQY
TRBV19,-,ASSVGAGVTDTQY
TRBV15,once,ATSRQEGNSPLH
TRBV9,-,ASSGRDRPSYEQY
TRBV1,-,TSSQDGARVRQETQY
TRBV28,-,ASTPSGTPGGDTQY
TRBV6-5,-,ASSYSTFTSYEQY
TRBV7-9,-,ASSSLASVNTQY
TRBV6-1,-,ASSEGRRGGINQPQH
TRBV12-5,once,ASGLARAGLAALSGELF
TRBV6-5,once,ASSRTGYGYT
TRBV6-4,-,ASSGGTGGGYT
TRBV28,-,ASSLVPGGSGEKLF
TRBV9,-,ASSGLNTEAF
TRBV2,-,ASKPEETQY
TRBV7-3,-,ASSPLGTGVGGELF
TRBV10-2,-,ASSPGLGGLNTQY
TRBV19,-,ASNAGRQYEQY
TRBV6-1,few,ASGAGTTNYGYT
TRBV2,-,ASSGVGDTYGYT
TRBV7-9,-,ASSYRTATGGSTNEKLF
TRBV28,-,ASSTHRGTGVGEQY
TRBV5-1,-,ASSLAQGRSEAF
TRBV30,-,AWSFSSGNTIY
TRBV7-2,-,ASSLYVTGGEETQY
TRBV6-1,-,ASNPAGLANEQF
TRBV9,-,ASSRGWSNTEAF
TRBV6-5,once,AISETGTEQY